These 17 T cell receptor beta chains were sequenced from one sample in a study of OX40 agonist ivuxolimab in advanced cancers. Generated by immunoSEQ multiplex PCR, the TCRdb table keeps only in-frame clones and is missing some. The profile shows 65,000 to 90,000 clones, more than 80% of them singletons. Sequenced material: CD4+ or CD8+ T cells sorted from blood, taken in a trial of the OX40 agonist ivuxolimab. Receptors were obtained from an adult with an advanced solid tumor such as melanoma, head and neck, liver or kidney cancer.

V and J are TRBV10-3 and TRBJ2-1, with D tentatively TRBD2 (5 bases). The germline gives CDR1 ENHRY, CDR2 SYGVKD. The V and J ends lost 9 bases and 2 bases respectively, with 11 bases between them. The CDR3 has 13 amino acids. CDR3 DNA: TGTGCCATACAGAAAGCGGCCTACAATGAGCAGTTCTTC. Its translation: CAIQKAAYNEQFF.

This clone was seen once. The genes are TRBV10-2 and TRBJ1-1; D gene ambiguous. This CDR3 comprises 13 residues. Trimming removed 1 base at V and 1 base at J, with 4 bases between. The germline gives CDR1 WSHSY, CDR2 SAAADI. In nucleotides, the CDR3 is TGCGCCAGCAGTGAGTTCGGGAACACTGAAGCTTTCTTT. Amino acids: CASSEFGNTEAFF.

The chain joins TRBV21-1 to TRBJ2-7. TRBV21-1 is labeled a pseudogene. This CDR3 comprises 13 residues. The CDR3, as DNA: TGTGCCAGCAGCAAGCCACGGACGGATCGTACAGACTTC. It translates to CASSKPRTDRTDF.

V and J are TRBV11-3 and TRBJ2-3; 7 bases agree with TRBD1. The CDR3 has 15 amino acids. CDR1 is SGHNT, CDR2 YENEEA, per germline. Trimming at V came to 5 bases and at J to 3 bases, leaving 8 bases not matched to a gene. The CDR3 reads CASSPGDRRTDTQYF. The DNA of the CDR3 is TGTGCCAGCAGCCCAGGGGACAGACGTACAGATACGCAGTATTTT.

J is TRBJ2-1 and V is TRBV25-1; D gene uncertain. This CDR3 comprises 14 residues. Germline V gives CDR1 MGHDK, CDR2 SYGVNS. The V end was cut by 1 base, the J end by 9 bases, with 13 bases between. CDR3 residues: CASSESILPGEQFF. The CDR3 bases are TGTGCCAGCAGTGAATCTATCCTACCCGGTGAGCAGTTCTTC. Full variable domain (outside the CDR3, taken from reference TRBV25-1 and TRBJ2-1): EADIYQTPRYLVIGTGKKITLECSQTMGHDKMYWYQQDPGMELHLIHYSYGVNSTEKGDLSSESTVSRIRTEHFPLTLESARPSHTSQYLCASSESILPGEQFFGPGTRLTVL.

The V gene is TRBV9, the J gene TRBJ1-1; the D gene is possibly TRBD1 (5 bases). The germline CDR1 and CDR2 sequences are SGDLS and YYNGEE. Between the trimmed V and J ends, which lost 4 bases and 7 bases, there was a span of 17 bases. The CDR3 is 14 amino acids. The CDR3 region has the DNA TGTGCCAGCAGCAAGGGGCCGGAGCAGGGTGAAGCTTTCTTT. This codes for CASSKGPEQGEAFF.

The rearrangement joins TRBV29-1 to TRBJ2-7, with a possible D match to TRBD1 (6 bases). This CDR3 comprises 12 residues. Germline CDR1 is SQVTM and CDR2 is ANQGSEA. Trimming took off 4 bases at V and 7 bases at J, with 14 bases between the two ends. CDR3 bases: TGCAGCGTTGTACAGGGCCTAGGGGAGCAGTACTTC. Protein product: CSVVQGLGEQYF.

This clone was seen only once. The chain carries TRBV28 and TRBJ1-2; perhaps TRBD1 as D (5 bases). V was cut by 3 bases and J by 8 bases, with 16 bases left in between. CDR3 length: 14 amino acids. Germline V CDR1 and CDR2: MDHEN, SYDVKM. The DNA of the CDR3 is TGTGCCAGCAGTTTGGGGGGGAGAGGTACGGGCTACACCTTC. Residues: CASSLGGRGTGYTF.

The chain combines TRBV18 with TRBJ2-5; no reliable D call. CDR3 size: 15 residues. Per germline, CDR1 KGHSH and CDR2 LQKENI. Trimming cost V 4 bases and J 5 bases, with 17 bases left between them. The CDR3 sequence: CASSRKTGPLETQYF. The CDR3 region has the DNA TGTGCCAGCTCACGAAAAACCGGACCTTTGGAGACCCAGTACTTC.

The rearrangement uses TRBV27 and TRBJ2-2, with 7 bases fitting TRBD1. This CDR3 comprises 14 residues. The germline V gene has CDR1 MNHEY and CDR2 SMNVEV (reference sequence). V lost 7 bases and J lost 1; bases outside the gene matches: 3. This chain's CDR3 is CASNRGRNTGELFF. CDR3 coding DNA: TGTGCCAGCAACAGGGGAAGGAACACCGGGGAGCTGTTTTTT.

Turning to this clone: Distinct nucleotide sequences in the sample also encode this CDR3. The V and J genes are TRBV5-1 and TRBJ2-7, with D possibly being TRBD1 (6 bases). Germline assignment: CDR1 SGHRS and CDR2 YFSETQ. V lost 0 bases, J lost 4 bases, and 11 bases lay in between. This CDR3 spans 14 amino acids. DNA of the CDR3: TGCGCCAGCAGCTTGGAACAGGGCAGTTACGAGCAGTACTTC. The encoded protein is CASSLEQGSYEQYF.

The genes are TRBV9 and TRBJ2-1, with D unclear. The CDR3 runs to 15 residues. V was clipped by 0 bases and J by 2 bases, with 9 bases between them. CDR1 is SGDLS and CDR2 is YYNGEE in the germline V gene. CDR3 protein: CASSVDPPTYNEQFF. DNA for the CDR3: TGTGCCAGCAGCGTAGACCCCCCGACCTACAATGAGCAGTTCTTC. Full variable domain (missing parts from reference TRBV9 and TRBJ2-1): DSGVTQTPKHLITATGQRVTLRCSPRSGDLSVYWYQQSLDQGLQFLIQYYNGEERAKGNILERFSAQQFPDLHSELNLSSLELGDSALYFCASSVDPPTYNEQFFGPGTRLTVL.

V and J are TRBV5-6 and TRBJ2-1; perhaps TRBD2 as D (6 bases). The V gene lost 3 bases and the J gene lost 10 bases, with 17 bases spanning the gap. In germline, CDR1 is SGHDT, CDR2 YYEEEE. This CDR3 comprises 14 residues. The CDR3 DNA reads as TGTGCCAGCAGCTACTCTAGCAGTGGAGGGGAGCAGTTCTTC. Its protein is CASSYSSSGGEQFF. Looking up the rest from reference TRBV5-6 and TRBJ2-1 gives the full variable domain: DAGVTQSPTHLIKTRGQQVTLRCSPKSGHDTVSWYQQALGQGPQFIFQYYEEEERQRGNFPDRFSGHQFPNYSSELNVNALLLGDSALYLCASSYSSSGGEQFFGPGTRLTVL.

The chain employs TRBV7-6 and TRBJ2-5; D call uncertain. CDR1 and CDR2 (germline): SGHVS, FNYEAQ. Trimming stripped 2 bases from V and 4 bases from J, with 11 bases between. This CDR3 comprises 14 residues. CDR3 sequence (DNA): TGTGCCAGCAGCTTATTATCTGGCGGAGAGACCCAGTACTTC. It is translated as CASSLLSGGETQYF.

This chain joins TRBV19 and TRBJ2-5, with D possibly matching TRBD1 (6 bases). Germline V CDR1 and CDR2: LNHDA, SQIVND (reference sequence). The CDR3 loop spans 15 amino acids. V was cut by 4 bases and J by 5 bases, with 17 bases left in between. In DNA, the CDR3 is TGTGCCAGTAGTACCGGAGGACAGTTGAGGGAGACCCAGTACTTC. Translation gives CASSTGGQLRETQYF.

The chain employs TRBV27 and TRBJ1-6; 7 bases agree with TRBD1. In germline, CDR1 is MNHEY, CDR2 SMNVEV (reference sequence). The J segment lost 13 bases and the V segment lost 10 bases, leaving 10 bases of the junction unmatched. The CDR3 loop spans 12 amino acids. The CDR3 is CATGQADSPLHF. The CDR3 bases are TGTGCCACCGGACAGGCGGATAGCCCCCTCCACTTT.

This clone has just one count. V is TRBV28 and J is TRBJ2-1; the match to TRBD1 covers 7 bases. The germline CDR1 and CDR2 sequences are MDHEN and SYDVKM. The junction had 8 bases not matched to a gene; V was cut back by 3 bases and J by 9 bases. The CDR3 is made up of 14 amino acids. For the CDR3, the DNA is TGTGCCAGCAGTTTGGGGAACAGGGGTGGTGAGCAGTTCTTC. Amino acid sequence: CASSLGNRGGEQFF.